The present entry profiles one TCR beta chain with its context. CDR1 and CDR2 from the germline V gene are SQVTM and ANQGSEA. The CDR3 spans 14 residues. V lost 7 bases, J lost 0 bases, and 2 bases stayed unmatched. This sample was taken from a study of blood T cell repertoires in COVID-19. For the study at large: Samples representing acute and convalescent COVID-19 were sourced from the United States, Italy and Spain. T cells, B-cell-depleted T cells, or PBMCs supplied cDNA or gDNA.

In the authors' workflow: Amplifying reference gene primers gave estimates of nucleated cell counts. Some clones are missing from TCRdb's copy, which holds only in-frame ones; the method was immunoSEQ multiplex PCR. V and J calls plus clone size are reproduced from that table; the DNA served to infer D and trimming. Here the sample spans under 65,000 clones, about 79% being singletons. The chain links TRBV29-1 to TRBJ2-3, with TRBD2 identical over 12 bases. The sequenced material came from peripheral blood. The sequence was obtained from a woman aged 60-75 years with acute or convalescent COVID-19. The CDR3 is CSGTSGVSTDTQYF. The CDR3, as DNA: TGCAGCGGGACTAGCGGGGTTAGCACAGATACGCAGTATTTT.